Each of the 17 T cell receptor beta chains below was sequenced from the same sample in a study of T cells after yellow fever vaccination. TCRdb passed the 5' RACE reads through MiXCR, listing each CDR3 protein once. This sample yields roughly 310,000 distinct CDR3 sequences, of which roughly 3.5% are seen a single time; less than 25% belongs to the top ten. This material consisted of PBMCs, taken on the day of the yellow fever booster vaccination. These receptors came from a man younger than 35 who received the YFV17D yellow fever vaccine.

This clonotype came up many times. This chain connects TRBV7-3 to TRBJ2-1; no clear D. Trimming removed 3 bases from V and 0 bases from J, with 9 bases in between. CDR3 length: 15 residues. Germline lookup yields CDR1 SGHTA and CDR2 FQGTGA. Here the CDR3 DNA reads TGTGCCAGCAGCTTCTGGCGAAGCTCCTACAATGAGCAGTTCTTC. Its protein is CASSFWRSSYNEQFF.

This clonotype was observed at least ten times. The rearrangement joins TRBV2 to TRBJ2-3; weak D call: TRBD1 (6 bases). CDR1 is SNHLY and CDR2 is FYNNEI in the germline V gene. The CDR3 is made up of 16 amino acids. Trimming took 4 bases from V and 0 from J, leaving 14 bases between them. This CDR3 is CASSGPRGASTDTQYF. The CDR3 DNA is TGTGCCAGCAGTGGACCCAGGGGTGCAAGCACAGATACGCAGTATTTT.

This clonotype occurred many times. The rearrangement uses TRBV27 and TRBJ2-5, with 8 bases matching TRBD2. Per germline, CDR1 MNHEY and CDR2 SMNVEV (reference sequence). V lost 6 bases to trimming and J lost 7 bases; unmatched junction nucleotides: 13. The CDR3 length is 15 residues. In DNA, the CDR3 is TGTGCCAGCAGCGAACTAGCGGCACCTAGAGGGACCCAGTACTTC. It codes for CASSELAAPRGTQYF.

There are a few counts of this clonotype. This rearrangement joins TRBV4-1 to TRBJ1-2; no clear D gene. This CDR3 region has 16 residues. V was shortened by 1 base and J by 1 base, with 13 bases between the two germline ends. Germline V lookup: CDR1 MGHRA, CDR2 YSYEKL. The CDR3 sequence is CASSQAKGLINYGYTF. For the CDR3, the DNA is TGCGCCAGCAGCCAAGCGAAAGGACTGATTAACTATGGCTACACCTTC.

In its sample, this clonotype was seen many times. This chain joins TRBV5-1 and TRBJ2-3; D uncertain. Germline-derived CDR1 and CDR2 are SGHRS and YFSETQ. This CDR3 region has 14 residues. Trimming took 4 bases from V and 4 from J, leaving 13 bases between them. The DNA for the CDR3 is TGCGCCAGCAGCCCCAGCCGTGAAGCAGATACGCAGTATTTT. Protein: CASSPSREADTQYF.

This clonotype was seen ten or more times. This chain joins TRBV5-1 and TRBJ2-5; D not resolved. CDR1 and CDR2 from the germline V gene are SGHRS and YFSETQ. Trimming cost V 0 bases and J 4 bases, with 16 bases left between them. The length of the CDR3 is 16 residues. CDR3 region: CASSLDPGQKGETQYF. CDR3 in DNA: TGCGCCAGCAGCTTGGATCCCGGCCAGAAGGGAGAGACCCAGTACTTC.

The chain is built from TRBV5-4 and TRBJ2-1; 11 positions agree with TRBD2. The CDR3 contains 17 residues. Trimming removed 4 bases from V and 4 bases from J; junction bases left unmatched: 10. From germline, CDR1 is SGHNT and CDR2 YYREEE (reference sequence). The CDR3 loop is CASSPRGTSGGYNEQFF. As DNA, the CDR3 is TGTGCCAGCAGCCCTCGGGGTACTAGCGGGGGATACAATGAGCAGTTCTTC.

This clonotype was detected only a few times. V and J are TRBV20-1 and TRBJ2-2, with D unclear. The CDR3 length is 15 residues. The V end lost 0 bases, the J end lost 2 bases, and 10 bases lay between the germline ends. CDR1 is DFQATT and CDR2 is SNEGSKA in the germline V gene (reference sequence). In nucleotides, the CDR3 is TGCAGTGCTAGAGATAAGAACCAAAACACCGGGGAGCTGTTTTTT. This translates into CSARDKNQNTGELFF.

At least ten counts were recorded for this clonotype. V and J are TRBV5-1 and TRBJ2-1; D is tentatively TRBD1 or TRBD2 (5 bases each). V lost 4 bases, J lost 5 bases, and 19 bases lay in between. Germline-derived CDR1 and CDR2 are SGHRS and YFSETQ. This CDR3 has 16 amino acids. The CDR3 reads CASSPTLLGVDNEQFF. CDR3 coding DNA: TGCGCCAGCAGCCCAACCTTACTAGGGGTTGACAATGAGCAGTTCTTC. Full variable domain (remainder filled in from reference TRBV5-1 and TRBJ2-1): KAGVTQTPRYLIKTRGQQVTLSCSPISGHRSVSWYQQTPGQGLQFLFEYFSETQRNKGNFPGRFSGRQFSNSRSEMNVSTLELGDSALYLCASSPTLLGVDNEQFFGPGTRLTVL.

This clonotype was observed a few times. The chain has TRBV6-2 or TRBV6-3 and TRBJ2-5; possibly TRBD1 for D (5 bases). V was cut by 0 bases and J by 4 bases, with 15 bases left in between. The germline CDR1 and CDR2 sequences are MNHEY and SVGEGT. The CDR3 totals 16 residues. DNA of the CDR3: TGTGCCAGCAGTTACTCGTTGCAGGGTCGGCGAGAGACCCAGTACTTC. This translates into CASSYSLQGRRETQYF.

CDR3 protein: CASSPGHSGSWETQYF. Written as DNA, the CDR3 is TGTGCCAGCAGCCCCGGGCACTCTGGGTCATGGGAGACCCAGTACTTC. The gene calls are TRBV5-6 and TRBJ2-5; no clear D gene. V was trimmed by 4 bases and J by 5 bases, leaving 21 bases between them. The CDR3 sequence is 16 residues long. Looked up from germline, CDR1 is SGHDT and CDR2 is YYEEEE.

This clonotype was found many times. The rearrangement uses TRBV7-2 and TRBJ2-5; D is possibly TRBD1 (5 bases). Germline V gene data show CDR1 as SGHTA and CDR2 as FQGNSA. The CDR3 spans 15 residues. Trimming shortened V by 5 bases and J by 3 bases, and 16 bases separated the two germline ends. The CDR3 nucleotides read TGTGCCAGCAGCCGCATGGAGTCCAGGGAAGAGACCCAGTACTTC. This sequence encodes CASSRMESREETQYF. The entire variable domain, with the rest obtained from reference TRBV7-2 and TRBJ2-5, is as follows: GAGVSQSPSNKVTEKGKDVELRCDPISGHTALYWYRQSLGQGLEFLIYFQGNSAPDKSGLPSDRFSAERTGGSVSTLTIQRTQQEDSAVYLCASSRMESREETQYFGPGTRLLVL.

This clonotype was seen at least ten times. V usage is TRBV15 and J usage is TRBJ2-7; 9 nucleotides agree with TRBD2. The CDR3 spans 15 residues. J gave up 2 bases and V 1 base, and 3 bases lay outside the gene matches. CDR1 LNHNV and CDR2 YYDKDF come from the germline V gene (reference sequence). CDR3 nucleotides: TGTGCCACCAGCAGAGGTAGCGGGGGAACCTACGAGCAGTACTTC. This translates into CATSRGSGGTYEQYF.

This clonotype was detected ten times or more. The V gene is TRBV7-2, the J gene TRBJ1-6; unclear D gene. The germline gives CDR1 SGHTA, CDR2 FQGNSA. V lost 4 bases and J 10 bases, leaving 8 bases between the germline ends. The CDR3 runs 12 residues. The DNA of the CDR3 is TGTGCCAGCAGCTCCGAGCACTCACCCCTCCACTTT. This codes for CASSSEHSPLHF.

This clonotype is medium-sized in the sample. For the CDR3, the DNA is TGTGCCTGGAGTGTACAGGTCCAGTACGAGCAGTACTTC. It codes for CAWSVQVQYEQYF. The chain has TRBV30 and TRBJ2-7; D perhaps matches TRBD1 (5 bases). Germline CDR1 and CDR2: GTSNPN and SVGIG (reference sequence). V was cut by 0 bases and J by 4 bases, with 10 bases left in between. The CDR3 runs to 13 residues.

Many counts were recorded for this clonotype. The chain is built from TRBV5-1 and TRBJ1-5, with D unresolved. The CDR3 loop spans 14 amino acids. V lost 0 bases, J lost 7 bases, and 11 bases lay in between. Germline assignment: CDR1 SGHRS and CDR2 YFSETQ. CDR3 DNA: TGCGCCAGCAGCTTGGAGGCGACGGGACAGCCCCAGCATTTT. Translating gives CASSLEATGQPQHF.

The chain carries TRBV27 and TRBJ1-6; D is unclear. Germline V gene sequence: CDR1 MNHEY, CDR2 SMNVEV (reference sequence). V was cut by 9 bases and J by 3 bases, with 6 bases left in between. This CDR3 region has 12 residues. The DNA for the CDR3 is TGTGCCAGTGGTTTCTATAATTCACCCCTCCACTTT. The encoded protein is CASGFYNSPLHF.